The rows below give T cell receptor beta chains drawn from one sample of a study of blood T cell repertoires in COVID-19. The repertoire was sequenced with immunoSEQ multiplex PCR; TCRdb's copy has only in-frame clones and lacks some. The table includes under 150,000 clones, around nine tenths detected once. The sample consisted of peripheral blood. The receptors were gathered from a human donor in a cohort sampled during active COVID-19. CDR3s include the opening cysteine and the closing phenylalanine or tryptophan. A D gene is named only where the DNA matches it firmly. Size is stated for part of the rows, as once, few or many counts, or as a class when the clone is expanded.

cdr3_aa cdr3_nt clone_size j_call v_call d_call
CASSQESDSPLHF TGTGCCAGCAGCCAAGAATCCGATTCACCCCTCCACTTT . TRBJ1-6 TRBV3-1/TRBV3-2 .
CASSVGGGHGEKLFF TGTGCCAGCAGCGTAGGAGGGGGACATGGTGAAAAACTGTTTTTT . TRBJ1-4 TRBV9 .
CASLSVAGSYEQYF TGCGCCAGCTTGTCTGTAGCGGGCTCCTACGAGCAGTACTTC . TRBJ2-7 TRBV10-2 TRBD2
CATSRDRVYNEQFF TGTGCCACCAGCAGAGATCGGGTTTACAATGAGCAGTTCTTC . TRBJ2-1 TRBV15 .
CASSRTTQQYNEQFF TGTGCCAGCAGCCGAACAACCCAACAATACAATGAGCAGTTCTTC . TRBJ2-1 TRBV7-9 .
CASNPLGGNYGYTF TGTGCCAGCAACCCTTTGGGGGGGAACTATGGCTACACCTTC . TRBJ1-2 TRBV7-9 .
CASSLVPGLAHYNEQFF TGTGCCAGCAGCTTGGTACCTGGGCTAGCACACTACAATGAGCAGTTCTTC . TRBJ2-1 TRBV5-8 .
CASSQADISTDTQYF TGCGCCAGCAGCCAGGCGGACATCAGCACAGATACGCAGTATTTT . TRBJ2-3 TRBV4-1 .
CASSSLRQGAYSNQPQHF TGTGCCAGCAGTTCCCTGAGGCAGGGGGCCTATAGCAATCAGCCCCAGCATTTT . TRBJ1-5 TRBV28 TRBD1
CASSFKSNRDYGYTF TGTGCCAGCAGTTTCAAGTCTAACAGAGACTATGGCTACACCTTC . TRBJ1-2 TRBV28 .
CASSLVQGESYEQYF TGTGCCAGCAGCTTAGTCCAGGGGGAGTCCTACGAGCAGTACTTC once TRBJ2-7 TRBV11-2 TRBD1
CASSVSSGSRTGELFF TGCGCCAGCAGCGTGTCTAGCGGGAGTCGCACCGGGGAGCTGTTTTTT . TRBJ2-2 TRBV5-1 TRBD2
CASSLGQGAGETQYF TGTGCCAGCAGCTTAGGGCAGGGGGCGGGTGAGACCCAGTACTTC . TRBJ2-5 TRBV7-6 TRBD1
CASSWEWTAKNIQYF TGTGCCAGCAGCTGGGAGTGGACAGCGAAAAACATTCAGTACTTC . TRBJ2-4 TRBV7-2 .
CASSPGQGGYGYTF TGCGCCAGCAGCCCCGGACAGGGAGGGTATGGCTACACCTTC . TRBJ1-2 TRBV5-1 TRBD1
CAWSGQSNQPQHF TGTGCCTGGAGTGGACAGAGCAATCAGCCCCAGCATTTT . TRBJ1-5 TRBV30 .
CASSKAPGFMRQFF TGTGCCAGCAGCAAAGCGCCCGGGTTTATGCGGCAGTTCTTC . TRBJ2-1 TRBV21-1 .
CASSPNLELFF TGTGCCAGCAGCCCGAACTTGGAGCTGTTTTTT . TRBJ2-2 TRBV28 .
CASSLPRTQGQAYNSPLHF TGTGCCAGCAGCTTACCCCGCACGCAGGGACAGGCTTATAATTCACCCCTCCACTTT . TRBJ1-6 TRBV11-3 TRBD1
CASSIGAGGYEQYF TGTGCCAGTAGTATTGGAGCGGGAGGCTACGAGCAGTACTTC . TRBJ2-7 TRBV19 TRBD2
CASSPRGRANTGELFF TGTGCCAGCAGCCCGCGGGGCCGAGCGAACACCGGGGAGCTGTTTTTT . TRBJ2-2 TRBV6-2/TRBV6-3 .
CASSPGQGAQPQHF TGTGCCAGCAGCCCAGGACAGGGGGCTCAGCCCCAGCATTTT . TRBJ1-5 TRBV7-2 TRBD1
CASSLVPDNSYEQYF TGCGCCAGCAGCTTGGTTCCGGACAACTCCTACGAGCAGTACTTC . TRBJ2-7 TRBV5-1 .
CASSALAGGGTDTQYF TGCGCCAGCAGCGCTCTAGCGGGAGGAGGCACAGATACGCAGTATTTT . TRBJ2-3 TRBV5-1 TRBD2
CASSLPGQSHEQFF TGTGCCAGCAGTCTACCGGGACAGAGCCATGAGCAGTTCTTC . TRBJ2-1 TRBV3-1/TRBV3-2 TRBD1
CASSPGLAGSGELFF TGCGCCAGCAGCCCGGGACTAGCGGGGTCCGGGGAGCTGTTTTTT . TRBJ2-2 TRBV5-1 TRBD2
CASTQSRGGLWQQFF TGTGCCAGCACCCAGAGTAGGGGGGGGCTTTGGCAGCAGTTCTTC once TRBJ2-1 TRBV28 .
CASAHGAGADSSTDTQYF TGTGCCAGCGCCCATGGAGCGGGGGCGGACTCTAGCACAGATACGCAGTATTTT . TRBJ2-3 TRBV3-1/TRBV3-2 TRBD2
CASSQPPQGGGETQYF TGTGCCAGCAGCCAACCCCCCCAGGGCGGCGGAGAGACCCAGTACTTC . TRBJ2-5 TRBV4-2 .
CASSSQGTDTQYF TGTGCCAGCAGCTCTCAGGGAACAGATACGCAGTATTTT . TRBJ2-3 TRBV7-3 .
CASSLMDRFSGANVLTF TGTGCCAGCTCACTAATGGACAGGTTCTCTGGGGCCAACGTCCTGACTTTC . TRBJ2-6 TRBV18 TRBD1
CAFTGGPLTDTQYF TGTGCCTTCACGGGGGGGCCTTTGACAGATACGCAGTATTTT . TRBJ2-3 TRBV30 TRBD2
CASSPGGLYEQYF TGTGCCAGCAGCCCAGGGGGTTTATACGAGCAGTACTTC . TRBJ2-7 TRBV11-1 TRBD1
CASSDSGKSSYEQYF TGTGCCAGCAGTGATAGCGGGAAAAGCTCCTACGAGCAGTACTTC few TRBJ2-7 TRBV6-1 TRBD2
CASSQAGTGRNEQFF TGTGCCAGCAGCCAAGCCGGGACAGGGAGGAATGAGCAGTTCTTC . TRBJ2-1 TRBV3-1/TRBV3-2 TRBD1
CASTWDSGPYEQYF TGCGCCAGCACCTGGGATAGCGGGCCCTACGAGCAGTACTTC few TRBJ2-7 TRBV5-1 TRBD2
CASSPGGTEAFF TGTGCCAGCAGTCCCGGCGGGACTGAAGCTTTCTTT . TRBJ1-1 TRBV28 .
CASSVYRVADTQYF TGTGCCAGCAGCGTATACAGGGTGGCAGATACGCAGTATTTT . TRBJ2-3 TRBV9 .
CASSPTGSTEAFF TGCGCCAGCAGCCCGACAGGGAGCACTGAAGCTTTCTTT . TRBJ1-1 TRBV5-1 TRBD1
CASRSTSSGDGNEQFF TGTGCCAGTAGATCGACTAGCTCTGGAGATGGGAATGAGCAGTTCTTC few TRBJ2-1 TRBV19 TRBD2
CASSESPGGYNEQFF TGTGCCAGCAGTGAGAGCCCCGGGGGCTACAATGAGCAGTTCTTC . TRBJ2-1 TRBV2 .
CASSLSSGSPNEQFF TGTGCCAGCAGTTTGTCCAGCGGGAGCCCCAATGAGCAGTTCTTC . TRBJ2-1 TRBV27 TRBD2
CASSQELRGNEQFF TGTGCCAGCAGCCAAGAACTACGGGGGAATGAGCAGTTCTTC . TRBJ2-1 TRBV3-1/TRBV3-2 .
CASSSFAGGLYNEQFF TGTGCCAGCAGCTCCTTCGCGGGAGGTCTGTACAATGAGCAGTTCTTC . TRBJ2-1 TRBV28 TRBD2
CASSQDLSYEQYF TGTGCCAGCAGCCAGGACTTGTCCTACGAGCAGTACTTC few TRBJ2-7 TRBV7-9 .
CAWAIGGLVSDTQYF TGTGCCTGGGCCATCGGGGGGCTAGTATCAGATACGCAGTATTTT . TRBJ2-3 TRBV30 .
CASSPGTGGLYGYTF TGTGCCAGCAGCCCAGGGACAGGGGGCCTCTATGGCTACACCTTC . TRBJ1-2 TRBV5-6 TRBD1
CASSQVSGIDTQYF TGTGCCAGCAGCCAAGTGTCAGGAATAGATACGCAGTATTTT . TRBJ2-3 TRBV3-1/TRBV3-2 .